These 7 T cell receptor beta chains were all obtained from the same sample, sequenced in a study of T cell responses to AZD1222 COVID-19 vaccine. Method: immunoSEQ multiplex PCR; TCRdb's copy keeps in-frame clones and lacks some. The sample yields about 110,000 clones, about 85% seen once. The material was peripheral blood, obtained 28 days after the second AZD1222 dose. The receptor source for this set is an adult who received the AZD1222 COVID-19 vaccine.

The rearrangement uses TRBV2 and TRBJ1-4, with a possible D match to TRBD1 (6 bases). Deletions cut 10 bases from V and 5 bases from J, with 14 bases between. Per germline, CDR1 SNHLY and CDR2 FYNNEI. The CDR3 is 13 amino acids. The CDR3 here is CANRQDLNEKLFF. The CDR3 region has the DNA TGTGCCAACCGACAGGATTTGAATGAAAAACTGTTTTTT.

The chain is built from TRBV11-2 and TRBJ2-3; 12 nucleotides align to TRBD2. This CDR3 has 16 residues. Germline-derived CDR1 and CDR2 are SGHAT and FQNNGV. The J segment lost 5 bases and the V segment lost 2 bases, leaving 5 bases of the junction unmatched. CDR3 protein: CASSLRLAGDQDTQYF. The CDR3 bases are TGTGCCAGCAGCTTAAGACTAGCGGGAGATCAAGATACGCAGTATTTT.

The CDR3 region is CAISPGTSTDTQYF. In DNA, the CDR3 is TGTGCCATCAGCCCCGGAACATCCACAGATACGCAGTATTTT. This chain uses TRBV10-3 with TRBJ2-3; D remains ambiguous. Germline lookup yields CDR1 ENHRY and CDR2 SYGVKD. The CDR3 is 14 amino acids. Trimming took 6 bases from V and 2 from J, leaving 12 bases between them.

J is TRBJ2-7 and V is TRBV4-1; 8 positions match TRBD1. The CDR3 length is 15 residues. Germline-derived CDR1 and CDR2 are MGHRA and YSYEKL. Trimming at V came to 2 bases and at J to 4 bases, leaving 7 bases not matched to a gene. The CDR3 reads CASSQPRTGNYEQYF. The CDR3 DNA is TGCGCCAGCAGCCAACCGCGGACAGGGAATTACGAGCAGTACTTC.

This rearrangement joins TRBV6-5 to TRBJ2-1; D is uncertain. The V end was cut by 1 base, the J end by 7 bases, with 2 bases between. CDR1 and CDR2 (germline): MNHEY, SVGAGI. The CDR3 totals 11 residues. The CDR3 loop reads CASSYLNEQFF. In DNA, the CDR3 is TGTGCCAGCAGTTACTTGAATGAGCAGTTCTTC.

This clone was found once. V usage is TRBV7-3 and J usage is TRBJ2-1, with 15 positions matching TRBD2. Germline assignment: CDR1 SGHTA and CDR2 FQGTGA. The CDR3 spans 17 residues. The V and J ends lost 4 bases and 6 bases, in that order; junction bases with no gene match: 7. Written as DNA, the CDR3 is TGTGCCAGCAGCTCACTCCCGGGACTAGCGGGGGGCAATGAGCAGTTCTTC. This gives the protein CASSSLPGLAGGNEQFF. Looking up the rest from reference TRBV7-3 and TRBJ2-1 gives the full variable domain: GAGVSQTPSNKVTEKGKYVELRCDPISGHTALYWYRQSLGQGPEFLIYFQGTGAADDSGLPNDRFFAVRPEGSVSTLKIQRTERGDSAVYLCASSSLPGLAGGNEQFFGPGTRLTVL.

This rearrangement joins TRBV7-2 to TRBJ1-3, with a weak D call TRBD1 (6 bases). The CDR3 is made up of 15 amino acids. The V gene lost 3 bases and the J gene lost 4 bases, with 13 bases spanning the gap. Looked up from germline, CDR1 is SGHTA and CDR2 is FQGNSA. CDR3 bases: TGTGCCAGCAGCTTCCCGACTGGGGGCGGAAACACCATATATTTT. It specifies CASSFPTGGGNTIYF.